Below, 22 T cell receptor beta chains from the same sample are listed, as sequenced in a study of T cell repertoires in cytomegalovirus infection. TCRdb recomputed calls from the reads with MiXCR, one row per CDR3 protein. The sample includes around 350,000 distinct CDR3 sequences, less than 20% seen only once; the top ten take approximately 10%. Specimen: PBMCs. The receptor source for this set is a human donor in good health (CMV status not recorded). Some clones in this sample may be carry-over from other donors' samples.

This sequence joins TRBV7-9 and TRBJ1-1; D gene uncertain. CDR3 length: 16 amino acids. V gave up 2 bases and J gave up 3 bases, with 16 bases separating them. Germline CDR1 SEHNR, CDR2 FQNEAQ (reference sequence). The CDR3 coding sequence is TGTGCCAGCAGCTTATTAGGCCATCAGGACGACACTGAAGCTTTCTTT. This gives the protein CASSLLGHQDDTEAFF. Using reference TRBV7-9 and TRBJ1-1 for the parts outside the CDR3, the full variable domain is DTGVSQNPRHKITKRGQNVTFRCDPISEHNRLYWYRQTLGQGPEFLTYFQNEAQLEKSRLLSDRFSAERPKGSFSTLEIQRTEQGDSAMYLCASSLLGHQDDTEAFFGQGTRLTVV.

This chain connects TRBV2 to TRBJ2-3; D remains ambiguous. CDR3 size: 13 residues. Trimming removed 7 bases from V and 3 bases from J, with 11 bases in between. Per germline, CDR1 SNHLY and CDR2 FYNNEI. DNA of the CDR3: TGTGCCAGCAAAAGGCCGCAGACAGATACGCAGTATTTT. Translated, it gives CASKRPQTDTQYF.

This clonotype was counted between two and nine times. The V and J genes are TRBV12-3 or TRBV12-4 and TRBJ2-5; 8 bases are shared with TRBD2. The CDR3 is 14 amino acids. V was clipped by 6 bases and J by 5 bases; unmatched bases: 8. CDR3 sequence: CASSLRGAHETQYF. Written as DNA, the CDR3 is TGTGCCAGCAGCCTGCGGGGGGCCCATGAGACCCAGTACTTC.

For this clonotype: Possible read error: a much larger clone is one base away. The CDR3 sequence is CPSARGPTASGANVLTF. The DNA of the CDR3 is TGTCCCAGCGCCCGGGGCCCTACCGCCTCTGGGGCCAACGTCCTGACTTTC. This sequence joins TRBV7-9 and TRBJ2-6; tentatively, D is TRBD1 or TRBD2 (5 bases each). The CDR3 runs to 17 residues. CDR1 and CDR2 from the germline V gene are SEHNR and FQNEAQ (reference sequence).

This clonotype showed up just a few times. The chain employs TRBV2 and TRBJ2-2, with TRBD2 as a possible D gene (6 bases). Trimming removed 8 bases at V and 4 bases at J, with 8 bases between. The CDR3 covers 12 residues. CDR1 is SNHLY, CDR2 FYNNEI, per germline. CDR3 in amino acids: CASGGFTGELFF. CDR3 in DNA: TGTGCCAGCGGGGGGTTCACCGGGGAGCTGTTTTTT.

The J gene is TRBJ2-3, the V gene TRBV14; D is undetermined. CDR3 length: 16 amino acids. CDR1 and CDR2 from the germline V gene are SGHDN and FVKESK. Trimming left V 0 bases short and J 6 bases short, with 16 bases between. This CDR3 reads CASSQEGWPLTDTQYF. In DNA form, the CDR3 reads TGTGCCAGCAGCCAAGAGGGCTGGCCCCTAACCGATACGCAGTATTTT.

About this clonotype itself: A read error may explain this, as a much larger clone is one base away. V is TRBV7-6 and J is TRBJ2-1, with 11 bases aligning to TRBD2. This CDR3 is 18 amino acids long. Germline lookup yields CDR1 SGHVS and CDR2 FNYEAQ. The CDR3 spells CASSSGASGGFSYNKQFF. The CDR3 nucleotides are TGTGCCAGCAGCTCTGGAGCTAGCGGGGGGTTCTCCTACAATAAGCAGTTCTTC.

This clonotype was seen many times. The rearrangement uses TRBV7-8 and TRBJ1-2; D not resolved. V was shortened by 5 bases and J by 4 bases, with 14 bases between the two germline ends. Germline V gene sequence: CDR1 SGHVS, CDR2 FQNEAQ. CDR3 length: 14 residues. This CDR3 is CASSPRWVGYGYTF. The CDR3 DNA reads as TGTGCCAGCAGCCCACGCTGGGTCGGCTATGGCTACACCTTC.

This clonotype was detected a few times. The chain joins TRBV20-1 to TRBJ1-6; weak D call: TRBD1 (5 bases). The V gene lost 5 bases and the J gene lost 0 bases, with 11 bases spanning the gap. The germline CDR1 and CDR2 sequences are DFQATT and SNEGSKA (reference sequence). The CDR3 spans 15 residues. This chain's CDR3 is CSALGGGSYNSPLHF. In DNA form, the CDR3 reads TGCAGTGCTCTGGGGGGGGGCTCCTATAATTCACCCCTCCACTTT.

Written as DNA, the CDR3 is TGTGCCAGCAGCTTCGGGACAGACCCAACCTACGAGCAGTACTTC. Translated, it gives CASSFGTDPTYEQYF. The V and J genes are TRBV7-9 and TRBJ2-7; 7 nucleotides agree with TRBD1. The CDR3 consists of 15 residues. Unmatched junction bases numbered 7, after V lost 3 bases and J lost 2 bases. CDR1 SEHNR and CDR2 FQNEAQ come from the germline V gene (reference sequence).

The V gene is TRBV5-5, the J gene TRBJ2-1; 7 bases are a match to TRBD2. CDR3 length: 14 amino acids. The junction had 2 bases not matched to a gene; V was cut back by 2 bases and J by 3 bases. CDR1 is SGHKS, CDR2 YYEKEE, per germline (reference sequence). The CDR3 DNA reads TGTGCCAGCAGCTTTGGGGGGGTCTACAATGAGCAGTTCTTC. Encoded protein: CASSFGGVYNEQFF.

This clonotype appeared many times. The chain uses TRBV10-3 and TRBJ2-3; D is perhaps TRBD1 (6 bases). CDR1 and CDR2 (germline): ENHRY, SYGVKD. V dropped 3 bases and J dropped 0 bases, with 10 bases sitting between them. The CDR3 is 15 amino acids. Written as DNA, the CDR3 is TGTGCCATCAGTGAAGGACAGATTAGCACAGATACGCAGTATTTT. Amino acid sequence: CAISEGQISTDTQYF.

At least ten counts were recorded for this clonotype. The CDR3 bases are TGTGCCAGCAGCACCCGGCACAGGGGGGCCGGGGAGCTGTTTTTT. Amino acid sequence: CASSTRHRGAGELFF. This chain connects TRBV7-2 to TRBJ2-2, with 8 nucleotides matching TRBD1. Trimming took 5 bases from V and 6 from J; bases not matched to a gene: 8. The CDR3 runs 15 residues. Germline V gene lookup returns CDR1 SGHTA and CDR2 FQGNSA.

This clonotype was recorded a few times. The V gene is TRBV10-3, the J gene TRBJ2-1, with D possibly TRBD2 on 5 matching bases. The CDR3 is 14 residues long. CDR1 and CDR2 from the germline V gene are ENHRY and SYGVKD. V dropped 4 bases and J dropped 6 bases, with 13 bases sitting between them. The CDR3 bases are TGTGCCATCAGTGTTTTATCCGAGGGCAATGAGCAGTTCTTC. It specifies CAISVLSEGNEQFF.

This clonotype occurred many times. The chain links TRBV14 to TRBJ1-6; D might be TRBD1 (6 bases). There are 16 residues in the CDR3. The V end lost 0 bases, the J end lost 10 bases, and 16 bases lay between the germline ends. From germline, CDR1 is SGHDN and CDR2 FVKESK. The CDR3: CASSQDPRGKGSPLHF. CDR3 bases: TGTGCCAGCAGCCAAGATCCCAGGGGAAAAGGGTCACCCCTCCACTTT.

Ten or more counts support this clonotype. One end of the junction does not line up with germline, which may come from a read error. The genes are TRBV23-1 and TRBJ2-3; tentative D call: TRBD2 (5 bases). TRBV23-1 is noted as an ORF with a role that remains uncertain. The CDR3 runs 15 residues. For the CDR3, the DNA is TGCGCCAGCAGCCAATCGGGGTCTAGCACAGATACGCAGTATTTT. It yields the protein CASSQSGSSTDTQYF.

The table lists this clonotype with many counts. The rearrangement links TRBV6-5 to TRBJ2-1; D gene ambiguous. The germline V gene encodes CDR1 MNHEY and CDR2 SVGAGI. Trimming stripped 7 bases from V and 8 bases from J, with 12 bases between. This CDR3 comprises 12 residues. The CDR3 coding sequence is TGTGCCAGCACGGCCTGGTCCCATGAGCAGTTCTTC. Translating gives CASTAWSHEQFF.

The DNA of the CDR3 is TGTGCCAGCAGCTCCTTCGGGGGACAGTACTACGAGCAGTACTTC. Its translation: CASSSFGGQYYEQYF. The chain joins TRBV11-2 to TRBJ2-7; TRBD1 is a possible D gene (7 bases). Between the trimmed V and J ends, which lost 4 bases and 3 bases, there was a span of 16 bases. The CDR3 totals 15 residues. Germline-derived CDR1 and CDR2 are SGHAT and FQNNGV.

The CDR3 here is CASSLGGIYGYTF. The CDR3 DNA sequence: TGCGCCAGCAGCTTGGGCGGGATCTATGGCTACACCTTC. The genes are TRBV5-1 and TRBJ1-2; D is unresolved. The length of the CDR3 is 13 residues. Per germline, CDR1 SGHRS and CDR2 YFSETQ. V lost 0 bases, J lost 4 bases, and 7 bases lay in between. The complete variable domain, with remaining parts taken from reference TRBV5-1 and TRBJ1-2, reads KAGVTQTPRYLIKTRGQQVTLSCSPISGHRSVSWYQQTPGQGLQFLFEYFSETQRNKGNFPGRFSGRQFSNSRSEMNVSTLELGDSALYLCASSLGGIYGYTFGSGTRLTVV.

This clonotype was recorded at least ten times. V gene TRBV7-8 combines with J gene TRBJ2-7; TRBD2 agrees at 10 bases. This CDR3 region has 23 residues. The germline gives CDR1 SGHVS, CDR2 FQNEAQ. The V and J ends lost 6 bases and 5 bases, in that order; junction bases with no gene match: 34. CDR3 sequence: CASSQYRVPAAFGRAGGKNEQYF. CDR3 sequence (DNA): TGTGCCAGCAGTCAGTATAGAGTGCCAGCAGCTTTCGGACGAGCGGGAGGGAAAAACGAGCAGTACTTC.

This clonotype occurred a few times. The rearrangement links TRBV6-1 to TRBJ1-1, with D unresolved. The CDR3 covers 14 residues. The germline V gene has CDR1 MNHNS and CDR2 SASEGT. Trimming removed 7 bases from V and 2 bases from J, with 14 bases in between. The CDR3 sequence: CASTSSRPNTEAFF. CDR3 DNA sequence: TGTGCCAGCACCAGTTCCCGCCCTAACACTGAAGCTTTCTTT.

This clonotype occurred many times. This chain uses TRBV7-2 with TRBJ2-1; maybe TRBD2 (6 bases). The V end lost 1 base, the J end lost 8 bases, and 9 bases lay between the germline ends. There are 13 residues in the CDR3. CDR1 is SGHTA and CDR2 is FQGNSA in the germline V gene. As DNA, the CDR3 is TGTGCCAGCAGCTTAGGAAGGGACTATGAGCAGTTCTTC. This encodes CASSLGRDYEQFF. Drawing the rest from reference TRBV7-2 and TRBJ2-1, the complete variable domain is GAGVSQSPSNKVTEKGKDVELRCDPISGHTALYWYRQSLGQGLEFLIYFQGNSAPDKSGLPSDRFSAERTGGSVSTLTIQRTQQEDSAVYLCASSLGRDYEQFFGPGTRLTVL.